The 18 T cell receptor beta chains in this list originate from one sample, sequenced in a study of cytomegalovirus exposure and HLA in healthy donors. It was with 60 Vbeta and 13 Jbeta primers that the PCR ran. Sequenced by immunoSEQ multiplex PCR; TCRdb stores in-frame clones only, minus some. The sample includes more than 85,000 clones, around 80% seen only once; the top ten take 2.5% to 3%. Sequenced input: PBMCs. All receptors derive from a woman in her sixties in good health and CMV-seropositive.

The gene calls are TRBV19 and TRBJ1-4; a possible D gene is TRBD1 (5 bases). Trimming left V 6 bases short and J 4 bases short, with 18 bases between. The CDR3 is 16 residues long. Germline lookup yields CDR1 LNHDA and CDR2 SQIVND (reference sequence). For the CDR3, the DNA is TGTGCCAGTAGCGATCGAGGGGAGGCAAGTAATGAAAAACTGTTTTTT. It translates to CASSDRGEASNEKLFF.

This clone turned up a few times. The chain carries TRBV7-9 and TRBJ1-4, with D hard to call. Trimming stripped 3 bases from V and 0 bases from J, with 8 bases between. In germline, CDR1 is SEHNR, CDR2 FQNEAQ (reference sequence). The CDR3 has 15 amino acids. The CDR3 loop reads CASSLKRATNEKLFF. The CDR3 DNA sequence: TGTGCCAGCAGCTTGAAGAGGGCAACTAATGAAAAACTGTTTTTT.

This chain links TRBV5-1 with TRBJ2-5; a weak D match, TRBD2 (5 bases). Germline V gene lookup returns CDR1 SGHRS and CDR2 YFSETQ. The V gene lost 2 bases and the J gene lost 5 bases, with 10 bases spanning the gap. The CDR3 length is 13 residues. The CDR3 DNA reads as TGCGCCAGCAGCTTCGTTGGGGAGGAGACCCAGTACTTC. Translation gives CASSFVGEETQYF.

This chain uses TRBV19 with TRBJ2-5, with D uncertain. Trimming removed 5 bases at V and 2 bases at J, with 15 bases between. This CDR3 contains 15 residues. Germline V gene data show CDR1 as LNHDA and CDR2 as SQIVND (reference sequence). For the CDR3, the DNA is TGTGCCAGTAGTTCCCACCCCCAGTTGCAAGAGACCCAGTACTTC. Translation: CASSSHPQLQETQYF.

The chain employs TRBV29-1 and TRBJ1-1; 8 bases line up with TRBD1. The CDR3 consists of 14 residues. The V gene's germline CDR1 is SQVTM and CDR2 ANQGSEA. V lost 6 bases, J lost 0 bases, and 6 bases stayed unmatched. The CDR3 region has the DNA TGCAGCGTCGGACAGGGTTTCGTGAACACTGAAGCTTTCTTT. This encodes CSVGQGFVNTEAFF.

This clone was seen only once. This sequence joins TRBV5-1 and TRBJ1-5; D is ambiguous. This CDR3 region has 14 residues. The germline V and J ends were trimmed by 2 bases and 5 bases, with 11 bases remaining between them. Germline V gene sequence: CDR1 SGHRS, CDR2 YFSETQ. In DNA, the CDR3 is TGCGCCAGCAGCTTAAGAGGGAGAGATCAGCCCCAGCATTTT. Its protein is CASSLRGRDQPQHF.

CDR3 nucleotides: TGTGCCAGCTCACCTCCCGGACAGGGCTCCTACAATGAGCAGTTCTTC. This sequence encodes CASSPPGQGSYNEQFF. The chain links TRBV18 to TRBJ2-1; the match to TRBD1 covers 8 bases. The germline V gene has CDR1 KGHSH and CDR2 LQKENI. The CDR3 runs to 16 residues. The V segment lost 3 bases and the J segment 0 bases; nucleotides outside the gene matches: 4.

The chain links TRBV7-8 to TRBJ2-2; D is ambiguous. The CDR3 runs to 15 residues. Trimming stripped 5 bases from V and 1 base from J, with 11 bases between. Germline CDR1 reads SGHVS; CDR2 reads FQNEAQ. CDR3 nucleotide sequence: TGTGCCAGCAGCCTATTGTTGCAGAACACCGGGGAGCTGTTTTTT. It translates to CASSLLLQNTGELFF.

V is TRBV7-9 and J is TRBJ1-6; maybe TRBD1 (5 bases). V lost 5 bases, J lost 3 bases, and 11 bases lay in between. This CDR3 is 15 amino acids long. From germline, CDR1 is SEHNR and CDR2 FQNEAQ (reference sequence). CDR3 region: CASSPVGHYNSPLHF. As DNA, the CDR3 is TGTGCCAGCAGCCCTGTAGGACACTATAATTCACCCCTCCACTTT.

The chain is built from TRBV7-9 and TRBJ2-5, with TRBD2 as a possible D gene (5 bases). Near its end, the DNA agrees better with TRBJ2-7, so the J call may be wrong. The CDR3 has 15 amino acids. Germline V gene sequence: CDR1 SEHNR, CDR2 FQNEAQ (reference sequence). CDR3 sequence: CASSPQVAGIYEQYF. The CDR3 nucleotides read TGTGCCAGCAGCCCCCAAGTGGCCGGGATCTACGAGCAGTACTTC.

Turning to this clone: A junction boundary mismatches the germline segment, possibly from a read error. The V call is TRBV6-1, the J call TRBJ2-4; D unclear. CDR1 and CDR2 from the germline V gene are MNHNS and SASEGT. The CDR3 has 13 residues. CDR3 nucleotides: TGTGCCAGCAGTGAAGCGAAAGTCCGAGCCTCGCACTTC. Its protein product is CASSEAKVRASHF.

This rearrangement joins TRBV5-4 to TRBJ2-7; 8 nucleotides match TRBD2. The CDR3 is made up of 15 amino acids. V lost 2 bases and J lost 7; bases outside the gene matches: 11. Looked up from germline, CDR1 is SGHNT and CDR2 is YYREEE (reference sequence). In nucleotides, the CDR3 is TGTGCCAGCAGCTTCCTTATTAGCGGGAAGGGTGAGCAGTACTTC. The encoded protein is CASSFLISGKGEQYF.

The rearrangement links TRBV27 to TRBJ1-2; no firm D call. V lost 3 bases to trimming and J lost 8 bases, with 25 bases between them. This CDR3 has 17 residues. Germline V gene sequence: CDR1 MNHEY, CDR2 SMNVEV (reference sequence). The CDR3 sequence is CASSFSLSPTTTQGYTF. The CDR3 nucleotides are TGTGCCAGCAGTTTTTCCTTATCGCCTACGACAACCCAGGGCTACACCTTC.

This rearrangement joins TRBV6-5 to TRBJ2-7; 8 bases align to TRBD2. Trimming took 0 bases from V and 3 from J; bases not matched to a gene: 7. Germline assignment: CDR1 MNHEY and CDR2 SVGAGI. This CDR3 spans 16 amino acids. CDR3 DNA: TGTGCCAGCAGTTACTCGATTTCCGGGAGGGTCTACGAGCAGTACTTC. It encodes CASSYSISGRVYEQYF.

The chain recombines TRBV10-2 with TRBJ2-7; a possible D gene is TRBD2 (6 bases). Looked up from germline, CDR1 is WSHSY and CDR2 is SAAADI. V was shortened by 9 bases and J by 4 bases, with 19 bases between the two germline ends. The CDR3 length is 14 residues. The CDR3 DNA follows: TGCGCCAGGGCCCCCGGGGACTCCTTGTACGAGCAGTACTTC. This translates into CARAPGDSLYEQYF.

The chain is built from TRBV5-6 and TRBJ1-2, with D hard to call. Looked up from germline, CDR1 is SGHDT and CDR2 is YYEEEE. Trimming removed 4 bases from V and 8 bases from J, with 15 bases in between. The CDR3 spans 13 residues. In DNA form, the CDR3 reads TGTGCCAGCAGCCAGCCCCTTGGAGCGGGCTACACCTTC. Protein sequence: CASSQPLGAGYTF. The full variable domain, its missing parts supplied by reference TRBV5-6 and TRBJ1-2, is DAGVTQSPTHLIKTRGQQVTLRCSPKSGHDTVSWYQQALGQGPQFIFQYYEEEERQRGNFPDRFSGHQFPNYSSELNVNALLLGDSALYLCASSQPLGAGYTFGSGTRLTVV.

To note about this clone: This CDR3 is missing its conserved last phenylalanine or tryptophan, likely due to a read error. The chain links TRBV5-1 to TRBJ1-2; D is perhaps TRBD1 (6 bases). The CDR3 covers 13 residues. V was pared by 5 bases and J by 4 bases, with 12 bases between. Per germline, CDR1 SGHRS and CDR2 YFSETQ. CDR3 loop: CASSLGQTYGYTL. The CDR3 DNA reads as TGCGCCAGCAGTTTAGGACAGACCTATGGCTACACCCTC.

A note on this clone: Relative to the germline gene, one junction end is altered; a read error may explain this. The chain combines TRBV29-1 with TRBJ2-3; D may be TRBD1 (5 bases). Per the germline V gene, CDR1 is SQVTM and CDR2 is ANQGSEA. CDR3 size: 12 residues. This CDR3 reads CSFQWGTDTQYF. The CDR3 DNA is TGCAGTTTCCAATGGGGCACCGATACGCAGTATTTT.